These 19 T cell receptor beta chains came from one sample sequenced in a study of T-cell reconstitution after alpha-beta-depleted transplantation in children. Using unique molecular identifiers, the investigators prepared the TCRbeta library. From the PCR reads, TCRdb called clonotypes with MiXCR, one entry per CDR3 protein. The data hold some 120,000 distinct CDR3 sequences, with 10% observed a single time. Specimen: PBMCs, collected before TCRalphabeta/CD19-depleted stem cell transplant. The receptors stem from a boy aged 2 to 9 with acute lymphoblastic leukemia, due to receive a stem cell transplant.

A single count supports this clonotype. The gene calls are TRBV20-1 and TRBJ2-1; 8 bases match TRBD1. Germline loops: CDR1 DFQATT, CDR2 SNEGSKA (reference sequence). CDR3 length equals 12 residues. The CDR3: CILQTGDNKQFF. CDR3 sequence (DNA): TGCATTCTCCAGACAGGGGATAATAAGCAGTTCTTC.

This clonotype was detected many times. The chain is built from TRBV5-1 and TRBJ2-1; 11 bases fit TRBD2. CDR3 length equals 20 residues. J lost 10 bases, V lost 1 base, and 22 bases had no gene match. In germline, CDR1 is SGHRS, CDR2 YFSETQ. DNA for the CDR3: TGCGCCAGCAGCTTGAATAAGGGAGAGAAGAAGGGACTAGCGGTACTAGAGCAGTTCTTC. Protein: CASSLNKGEKKGLAVLEQFF.

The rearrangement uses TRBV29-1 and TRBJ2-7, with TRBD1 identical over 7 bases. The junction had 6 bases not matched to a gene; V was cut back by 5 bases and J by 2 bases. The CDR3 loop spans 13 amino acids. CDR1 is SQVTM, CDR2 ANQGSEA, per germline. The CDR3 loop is CSVSRGPTYEQYF. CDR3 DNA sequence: TGCAGCGTTTCGAGGGGGCCCACCTACGAGCAGTACTTC.

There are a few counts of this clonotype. The CDR3 protein is CASSLKTQNTEAFF. The CDR3 nucleotides are TGCGCCAGCAGCTTAAAAACCCAGAACACTGAAGCTTTCTTT. The chain joins TRBV5-1 to TRBJ1-1; no definite D call. Germline-derived CDR1 and CDR2 are SGHRS and YFSETQ. This CDR3 contains 14 residues. The ends were cut back, 2 bases at V and 1 base at J, with 9 bases in the middle. Based on the CDR3 plus reference TRBV5-1 and TRBJ1-1, the full variable domain is KAGVTQTPRYLIKTRGQQVTLSCSPISGHRSVSWYQQTPGQGLQFLFEYFSETQRNKGNFPGRFSGRQFSNSRSEMNVSTLELGDSALYLCASSLKTQNTEAFFGQGTRLTVV.

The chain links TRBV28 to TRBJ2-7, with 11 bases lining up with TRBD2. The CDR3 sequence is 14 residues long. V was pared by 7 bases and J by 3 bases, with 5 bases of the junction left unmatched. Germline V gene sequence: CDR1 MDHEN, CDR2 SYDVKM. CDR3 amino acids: CASTSGTSGYEQYF. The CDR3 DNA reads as TGTGCCAGCACCTCCGGGACTAGCGGCTACGAGCAGTACTTC.

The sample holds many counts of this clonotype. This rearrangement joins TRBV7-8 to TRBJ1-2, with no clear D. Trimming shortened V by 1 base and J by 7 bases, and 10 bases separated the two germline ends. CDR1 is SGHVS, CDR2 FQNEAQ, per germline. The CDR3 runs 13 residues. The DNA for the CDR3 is TGTGCCAGCAGCTTAGGGGGATTCGGTGGCTACACCTTC. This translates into CASSLGGFGGYTF.

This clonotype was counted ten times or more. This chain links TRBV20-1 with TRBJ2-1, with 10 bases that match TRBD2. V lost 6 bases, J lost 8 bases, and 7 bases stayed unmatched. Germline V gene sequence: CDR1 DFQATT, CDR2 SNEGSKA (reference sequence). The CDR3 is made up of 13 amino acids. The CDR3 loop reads CSAPPSGRHEQFF. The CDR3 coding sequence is TGCAGTGCGCCGCCTAGCGGGAGACATGAGCAGTTCTTC.

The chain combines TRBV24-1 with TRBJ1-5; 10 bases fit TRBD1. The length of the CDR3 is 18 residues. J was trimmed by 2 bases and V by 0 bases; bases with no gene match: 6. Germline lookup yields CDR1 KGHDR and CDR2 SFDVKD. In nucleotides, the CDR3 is TGTGCCACCAGTGATTTGCAGTGGGACAGGGGATGCAATCAGCCCCAGCATTTT. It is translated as CATSDLQWDRGCNQPQHF.

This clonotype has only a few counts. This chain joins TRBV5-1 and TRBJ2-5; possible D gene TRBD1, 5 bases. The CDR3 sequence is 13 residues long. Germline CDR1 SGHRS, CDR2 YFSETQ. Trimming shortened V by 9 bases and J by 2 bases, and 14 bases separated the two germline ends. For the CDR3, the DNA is TGCGCCACAAGCCCCAGGGTACAAGAGACCCAGTACTTC. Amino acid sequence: CATSPRVQETQYF.

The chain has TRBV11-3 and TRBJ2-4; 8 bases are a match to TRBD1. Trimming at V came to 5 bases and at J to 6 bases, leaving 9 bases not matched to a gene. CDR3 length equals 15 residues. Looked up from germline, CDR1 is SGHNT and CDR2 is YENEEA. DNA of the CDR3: TGTGCCAGCAGCCTCGGGGGACAGGATGGAAACATTCAGTACTTC. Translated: CASSLGGQDGNIQYF.

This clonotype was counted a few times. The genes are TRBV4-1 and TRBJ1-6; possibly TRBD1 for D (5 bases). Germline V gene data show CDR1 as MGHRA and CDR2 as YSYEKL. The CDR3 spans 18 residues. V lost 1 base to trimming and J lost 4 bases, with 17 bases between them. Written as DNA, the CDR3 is TGCGCCAGCAGCCAAGTTGGGACCTCGGTGGATTATAATTCACCCCTCCACTTT. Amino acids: CASSQVGTSVDYNSPLHF.

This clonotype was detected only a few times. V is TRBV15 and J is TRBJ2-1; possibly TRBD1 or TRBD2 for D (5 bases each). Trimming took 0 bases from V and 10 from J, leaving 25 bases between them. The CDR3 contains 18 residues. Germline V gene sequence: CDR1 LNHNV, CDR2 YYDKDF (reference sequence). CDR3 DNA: TGTGCCACCAGCAGAGACCGAATCGCCGGGACCCAGGTAGTGGAGCAGTTCTTC. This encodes CATSRDRIAGTQVVEQFF.

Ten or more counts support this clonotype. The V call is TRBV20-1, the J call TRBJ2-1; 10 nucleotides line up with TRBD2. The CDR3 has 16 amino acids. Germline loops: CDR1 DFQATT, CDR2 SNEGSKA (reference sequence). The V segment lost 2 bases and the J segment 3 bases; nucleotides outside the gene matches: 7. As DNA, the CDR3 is TGCAGTGCTAGACCCAGCGGGAGGGCCTTCTACAATGAGCAGTTCTTC. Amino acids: CSARPSGRAFYNEQFF.

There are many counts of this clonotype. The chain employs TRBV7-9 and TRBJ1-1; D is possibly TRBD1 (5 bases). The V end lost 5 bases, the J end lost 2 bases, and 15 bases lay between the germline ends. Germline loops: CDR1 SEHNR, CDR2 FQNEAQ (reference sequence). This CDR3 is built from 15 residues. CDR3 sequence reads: CASSLNNRINTEAFF. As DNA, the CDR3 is TGTGCCAGCAGCCTAAACAACAGGATAAACACTGAAGCTTTCTTT. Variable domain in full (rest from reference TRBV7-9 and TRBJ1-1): DTGVSQNPRHKITKRGQNVTFRCDPISEHNRLYWYRQTLGQGPEFLTYFQNEAQLEKSRLLSDRFSAERPKGSFSTLEIQRTEQGDSAMYLCASSLNNRINTEAFFGQGTRLTVV.

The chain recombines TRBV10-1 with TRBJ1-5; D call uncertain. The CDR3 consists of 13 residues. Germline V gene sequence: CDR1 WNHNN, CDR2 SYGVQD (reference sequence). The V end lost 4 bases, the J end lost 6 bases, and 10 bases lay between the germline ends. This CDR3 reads CASSALASQPQHF. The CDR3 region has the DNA TGCGCCAGCAGTGCCCTCGCAAGTCAGCCCCAGCATTTT.

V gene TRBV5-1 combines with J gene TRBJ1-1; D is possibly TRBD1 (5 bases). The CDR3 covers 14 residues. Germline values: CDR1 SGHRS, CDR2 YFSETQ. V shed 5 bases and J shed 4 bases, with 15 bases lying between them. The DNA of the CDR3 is TGCGCCAGCAGTTACGACGGTGGGGCCACTGAAGCTTTCTTT. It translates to CASSYDGGATEAFF.

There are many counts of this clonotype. CDR3 coding DNA: TGTGCCAGCAGTGAATCCGGTTTCCTGGCTGAGCAGTTCTTC. Amino acid sequence: CASSESGFLAEQFF. The gene calls are TRBV25-1 and TRBJ2-1; D unresolved. V was clipped by 1 base and J by 9 bases, with 13 bases between them. The CDR3 spans 14 residues. CDR1 MGHDK and CDR2 SYGVNS come from the germline V gene. The full variable domain, its missing parts supplied by reference TRBV25-1 and TRBJ2-1, is EADIYQTPRYLVIGTGKKITLECSQTMGHDKMYWYQQDPGMELHLIHYSYGVNSTEKGDLSSESTVSRIRTEHFPLTLESARPSHTSQYLCASSESGFLAEQFFGPGTRLTVL.

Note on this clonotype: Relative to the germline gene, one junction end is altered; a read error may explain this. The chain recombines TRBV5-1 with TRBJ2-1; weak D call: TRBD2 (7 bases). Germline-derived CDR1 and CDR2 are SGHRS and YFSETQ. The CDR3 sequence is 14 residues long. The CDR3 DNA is TGCGCCAGCAGCTGGGGGGGCAGGGACAATGAGCTGTTCTTC. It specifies CASSWGGRDNELFF.

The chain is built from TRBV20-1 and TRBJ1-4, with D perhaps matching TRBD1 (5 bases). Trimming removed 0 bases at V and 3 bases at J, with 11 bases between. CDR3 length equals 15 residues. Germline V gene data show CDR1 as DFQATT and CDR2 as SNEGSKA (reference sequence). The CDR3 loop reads CSARDYRFSNEKLFF. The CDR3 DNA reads TGCAGTGCTAGAGACTACAGGTTTTCTAATGAAAAACTGTTTTTT.